This passage covers 17 T cell receptor beta chains from one sample sequenced in a study of blood T cell repertoires in COVID-19. Clones were sequenced by immunoSEQ multiplex PCR, and TCRdb holds only the in-frame ones, with some missing. The data show just over 150,000 clones, 80% to 95% seen once. The sample taken for sequencing was peripheral blood. These receptors were collected from a woman aged 45-59 years with acute or convalescent COVID-19.

This clone occurred once. The chain joins TRBV6-5 to TRBJ1-2; TRBD1 might be the D (6 bases). Trimming removed 7 bases at V and 6 bases at J, with 9 bases between. The CDR3 is made up of 11 amino acids. The germline gives CDR1 MNHEY, CDR2 SVGAGI. CDR3 nucleotides: TGTGCCAGCAACCGACAGGATGGCTACACCTTC. It codes for CASNRQDGYTF.

This clone was detected once. The genes are TRBV12-5 and TRBJ1-1; a possible D gene is TRBD1 (5 bases). Germline lookup yields CDR1 LGHNT and CDR2 FRNRAP. The CDR3 extends over 16 amino acids. V shed 1 base and J shed 1 base, with 13 bases lying between them. The CDR3 DNA is TGTGCTAGTGGTTTGGGGCCGGGGGAGAGGAACACTGAAGCTTTCTTT. Protein sequence: CASGLGPGERNTEAFF.

The chain uses TRBV27 and TRBJ1-1, with D possibly TRBD1 on 6 matching bases. Per the germline V gene, CDR1 is MNHEY and CDR2 is SMNVEV (reference sequence). There are 14 residues in the CDR3. Trimming took 0 bases from V and 1 from J, leaving 6 bases between them. The CDR3 region has the DNA TGTGCCAGCAGTTTATCAGGGGGGAACACTGAAGCTTTCTTT. The encoded protein is CASSLSGGNTEAFF.

The chain combines TRBV19 with TRBJ2-2; TRBD1 aligns across 9 bases. Trimming took 7 bases from V and 1 from J; bases not matched to a gene: 4. Germline CDR1 reads LNHDA; CDR2 reads SQIVND (reference sequence). This CDR3 region has 15 residues. This chain's CDR3 is CASKVGQGNTGELFF. CDR3 nucleotide sequence: TGTGCCAGTAAGGTGGGACAGGGGAACACCGGGGAGCTGTTTTTT.

V gene TRBV5-4 combines with J gene TRBJ2-7; 10 bases fit TRBD1. V lost 3 bases, J lost 5 bases, and 8 bases stayed unmatched. The CDR3 covers 15 residues. Germline CDR1 reads SGHNT; CDR2 reads YYREEE (reference sequence). CDR3 sequence reads: CASSYEGTGVHEQYF. For the CDR3, the DNA is TGTGCCAGCAGCTATGAAGGGACAGGGGTCCACGAGCAGTACTTC.

The V gene is TRBV9, the J gene TRBJ1-2; TRBD1 aligns across 7 bases. The CDR3 runs 11 residues. The germline V gene has CDR1 SGDLS and CDR2 YYNGEE. V was pared by 4 bases and J by 13 bases, with 7 bases of the junction left unmatched. Here the CDR3 reads CASSFDRAFTF. In nucleotides, the CDR3 is TGTGCCAGCAGCTTCGACAGGGCCTTCACCTTC.

This chain connects TRBV18 to TRBJ1-3, with TRBD1 identical over 7 bases. Germline V CDR1 and CDR2: KGHSH, LQKENI. The CDR3 runs 14 residues. After removal of 4 bases from V and 7 bases from J, the junction contained 7 bases not matched to a gene. The CDR3 DNA follows: TGTGCCAGCTCACGACAGGGTTCTTTGAACACCATATATTTT. Its protein product is CASSRQGSLNTIYF. The whole variable domain, remainder taken from reference TRBV18 and TRBJ1-3, is NAGVMQNPRHLVRRRGQEARLRCSPMKGHSHVYWYRQLPEEGLKFMVYLQKENIIDESGMPKERFSAEFPKEGPSILRIQQVVRGDSAAYFCASSRQGSLNTIYFGEGSWLTVV.

The rearrangement joins TRBV5-6 to TRBJ2-5, with 8 bases lining up with TRBD2. V dropped 3 bases and J dropped 5; count of bases not matched to a gene: 9. Germline-derived CDR1 and CDR2 are SGHDT and YYEEEE. The CDR3 runs to 15 residues. The CDR3 DNA sequence: TGTGCCAGCAGCTCGGGGGGGGGCTCCCAGGAGACCCAGTACTTC. Its translation: CASSSGGGSQETQYF.

The genes are TRBV19 and TRBJ1-6; D gene unclear. The CDR3 is made up of 17 amino acids. Germline values: CDR1 LNHDA, CDR2 SQIVND (reference sequence). V lost 5 bases, J lost 7 bases, and 21 bases lay in between. The CDR3 reads CASSFGRTANWNSPLHF. CDR3 coding DNA: TGTGCCAGTAGTTTCGGGAGGACGGCCAATTGGAATTCACCCCTCCACTTT.

The chain couples TRBV4-3 to TRBJ2-2; TRBD1 is a possible D gene (6 bases). CDR1 and CDR2 from the germline V gene are LGHNA and YSLEER. V dropped 0 bases and J dropped 1 base, with 6 bases sitting between them. This CDR3 region has 15 residues. This chain's CDR3 is CASSQETGNTGELFF. CDR3 coding DNA: TGCGCCAGCAGCCAAGAGACAGGGAACACCGGGGAGCTGTTTTTT.

The chain couples TRBV11-2 to TRBJ2-1, with D perhaps TRBD2 (5 bases). This CDR3 spans 15 amino acids. V gave up 6 bases and J gave up 0 bases, with 12 bases separating them. The V gene's germline CDR1 is SGHAT and CDR2 FQNNGV. This CDR3 is CASRRVESSYNEQFF. Here the CDR3 DNA reads TGTGCCAGCAGGAGGGTGGAGAGCTCCTACAATGAGCAGTTCTTC.

On this clone: Different DNA sequences within this sample yield the same CDR3. V and J are TRBV30 and TRBJ1-2, with 7 bases aligning to TRBD1. Trimming removed 3 bases from V and 4 bases from J; junction bases left unmatched: 2. The CDR3 runs 12 residues. Germline V gene lookup returns CDR1 GTSNPN and CDR2 SVGIG (reference sequence). The CDR3 loop is CAWSRQGYGYTF. For the CDR3, the DNA is TGTGCCTGGAGCAGACAGGGCTATGGCTACACCTTC.

The V gene is TRBV12-3 or TRBV12-4, the J gene TRBJ2-7; 7 bases match TRBD1. The CDR3 is 13 residues long. J was trimmed by 0 bases and V by 9 bases; bases with no gene match: 5. The CDR3 DNA follows: TGTGCCAGTCGGGGACAGAGCTCCTACGAGCAGTACTTC. It is translated as CASRGQSSYEQYF.

The chain uses TRBV7-9 and TRBJ2-1; the D gene is possibly TRBD2 (5 bases). Trimming took 6 bases from V and 9 from J, leaving 24 bases between them. Germline assignment: CDR1 SEHNR and CDR2 FQNEAQ (reference sequence). The CDR3 contains 16 residues. Here the CDR3 reads CASRRESSLGVGEQFF. The CDR3 coding sequence is TGTGCCAGCAGGAGGGAAAGTAGCCTCGGAGTAGGTGAGCAGTTCTTC.

The rearrangement uses TRBV15 and TRBJ2-5; perhaps TRBD1 as D (6 bases). The CDR3 runs 14 residues. The ends were cut back, 5 bases at V and 1 base at J, with 11 bases in the middle. The germline V gene has CDR1 LNHNV and CDR2 YYDKDF (reference sequence). CDR3 bases: TGTGCCACCAGCTCCCGAGGGGGCCAAGAGACCCAGTACTTC. Translating it yields CATSSRGGQETQYF.

The chain is built from TRBV6-5 and TRBJ1-1, with D hard to call. V shed 6 bases and J shed 4 bases, with 12 bases lying between them. CDR1 is MNHEY and CDR2 is SVGAGI in the germline V gene. This CDR3 is built from 13 residues. The CDR3 DNA reads TGTGCCAGCAGCTCTCCGGGGAGCACTGAAGCTTTCTTT. Translation: CASSSPGSTEAFF.

The chain combines TRBV5-1 with TRBJ1-3, with D hard to call. Trimming shortened V by 6 bases and J by 1 base, and 2 bases separated the two germline ends. The CDR3 sequence is 11 residues long. The germline V gene encodes CDR1 SGHRS and CDR2 YFSETQ. The DNA of the CDR3 is TGCGCCAGCACTTCTGGAAACACCATATATTTT. Protein product: CASTSGNTIYF. Variable domain in full (rest from reference TRBV5-1 and TRBJ1-3): KAGVTQTPRYLIKTRGQQVTLSCSPISGHRSVSWYQQTPGQGLQFLFEYFSETQRNKGNFPGRFSGRQFSNSRSEMNVSTLELGDSALYLCASTSGNTIYFGEGSWLTVV.